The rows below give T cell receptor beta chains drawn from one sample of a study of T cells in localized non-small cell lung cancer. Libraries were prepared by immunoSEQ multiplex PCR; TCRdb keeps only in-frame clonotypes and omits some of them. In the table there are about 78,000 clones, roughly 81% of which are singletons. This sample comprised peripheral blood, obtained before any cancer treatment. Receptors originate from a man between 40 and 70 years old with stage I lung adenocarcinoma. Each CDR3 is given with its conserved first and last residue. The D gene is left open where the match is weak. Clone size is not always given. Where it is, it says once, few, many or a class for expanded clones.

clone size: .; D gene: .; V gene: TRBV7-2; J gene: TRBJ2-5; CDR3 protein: CASSSPRETQYF; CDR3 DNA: TGTGCCAGCAGCAGCCCCCGCGAGACCCAGTACTTC
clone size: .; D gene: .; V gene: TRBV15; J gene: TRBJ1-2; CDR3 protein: CATSRDVGDLGGYTF; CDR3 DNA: TGTGCCACCAGCAGAGACGTAGGGGACCTCGGCGGCTACACCTTC
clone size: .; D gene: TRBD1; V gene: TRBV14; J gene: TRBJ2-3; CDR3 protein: CASSEQQGGRGTQYF; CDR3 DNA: TGTGCCAGCAGTGAACAACAGGGGGGCCGGGGTACGCAGTATTTT
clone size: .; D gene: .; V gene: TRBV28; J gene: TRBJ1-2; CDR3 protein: CASTTGGSTYGYTF; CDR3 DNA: TGTGCCAGCACTACTGGGGGGTCCACCTATGGCTACACCTTC
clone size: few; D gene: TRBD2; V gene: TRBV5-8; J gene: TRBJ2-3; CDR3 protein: CASSYGGASYTDTQYF; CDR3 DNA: TGTGCCAGCAGCTACGGGGGGGCCAGTTACACAGATACGCAGTATTTT
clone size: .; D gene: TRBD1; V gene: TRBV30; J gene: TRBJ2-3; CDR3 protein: CAWGTVPTDTQYF; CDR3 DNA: TGTGCCTGGGGGACAGTCCCCACAGATACGCAGTATTTT
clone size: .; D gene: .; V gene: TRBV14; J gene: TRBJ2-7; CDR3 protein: CASSPSPYYEQYF; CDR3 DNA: TGTGCCAGCAGCCCCTCCCCCTACTACGAGCAGTACTTC
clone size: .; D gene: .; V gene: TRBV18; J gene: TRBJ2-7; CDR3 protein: CASSPGLRSYEQYF; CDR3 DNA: TGTGCCAGCTCACCCGGACTACGCTCCTACGAGCAGTACTTC
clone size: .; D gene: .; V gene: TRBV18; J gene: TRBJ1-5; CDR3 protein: CASSPRGHDNQPQHF; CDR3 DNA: TGTGCCAGCTCACCACGAGGGCACGACAATCAGCCCCAGCATTTT
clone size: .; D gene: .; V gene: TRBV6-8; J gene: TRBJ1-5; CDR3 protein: CASSLTNGTSLTWGRPQHF; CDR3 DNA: TGTGCCAGCAGTTTAACTAACGGGACCTCCCTGACGTGGGGAAGGCCCCAGCATTTT
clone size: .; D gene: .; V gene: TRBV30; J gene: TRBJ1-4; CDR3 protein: CAWRDTGTGSSELFF; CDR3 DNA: TGTGCCTGGAGAGATACCGGGACCGGCTCGTCGGAACTGTTTTTT
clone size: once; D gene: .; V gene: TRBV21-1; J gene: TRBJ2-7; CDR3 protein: CASSKMWGLRSVNYEQYF; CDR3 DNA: TGTGCCAGCAGCAAAATGTGGGGACTGCGTAGCGTGAACTACGAGCAGTACTTC
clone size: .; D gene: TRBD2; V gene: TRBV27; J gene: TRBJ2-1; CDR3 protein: CASSFDGTSGSRQFF; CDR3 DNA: TGTGCCAGCAGTTTCGACGGGACTAGCGGGAGTAGGCAGTTCTTC
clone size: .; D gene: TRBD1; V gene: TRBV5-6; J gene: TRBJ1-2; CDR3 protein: CASSSGTGSLHYGYTF; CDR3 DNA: TGTGCCAGCAGCTCCGGGACAGGGTCCCTTCACTATGGCTACACCTTC
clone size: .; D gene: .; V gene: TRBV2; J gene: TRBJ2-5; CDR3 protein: CATNLGEGGPTSETQYF; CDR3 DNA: TGTGCCACCAATTTGGGCGAAGGGGGACCGACCTCAGAGACCCAGTACTTC
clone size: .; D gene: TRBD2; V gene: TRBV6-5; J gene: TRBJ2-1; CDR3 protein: CASSSLAGGYYNEQFF; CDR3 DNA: TGTGCCAGCAGTTCTTTAGCGGGGGGATATTACAATGAGCAGTTCTTC
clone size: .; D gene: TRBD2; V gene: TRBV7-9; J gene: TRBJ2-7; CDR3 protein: CASSPGLAVIEQYF; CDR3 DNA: TGTGCCAGCAGCCCCGGTCTAGCGGTTATCGAGCAGTACTTC
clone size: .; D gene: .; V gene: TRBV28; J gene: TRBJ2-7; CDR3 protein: CASSKAAGNYEQYF; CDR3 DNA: TGTGCCAGCAGCAAAGCCGCAGGTAACTACGAGCAGTACTTC
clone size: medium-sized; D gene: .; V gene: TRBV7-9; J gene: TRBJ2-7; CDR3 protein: CASSLGTWDEQYF; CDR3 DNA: TGTGCCAGCAGCCTGGGGACGTGGGACGAGCAGTACTTC
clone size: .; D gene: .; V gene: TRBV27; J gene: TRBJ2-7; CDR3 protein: CASSKGVDNEQYF; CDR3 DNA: TGTGCCAGCAGTAAAGGGGTGGACAACGAGCAGTACTTC
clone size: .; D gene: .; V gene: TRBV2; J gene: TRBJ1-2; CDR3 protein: CASIPARGYTF; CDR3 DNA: TGTGCCAGCATTCCCGCGCGGGGCTACACCTTC
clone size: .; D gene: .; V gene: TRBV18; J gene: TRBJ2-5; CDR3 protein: CASSPPSQETQYF; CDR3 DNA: TGTGCCAGCTCACCACCGTCCCAAGAGACCCAGTACTTC
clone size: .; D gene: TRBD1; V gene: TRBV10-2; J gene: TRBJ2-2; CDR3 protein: CASNQGQGARVTGELFF; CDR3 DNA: TGCGCCAGCAATCAGGGACAGGGGGCCAGGGTCACCGGGGAGCTGTTTTTT
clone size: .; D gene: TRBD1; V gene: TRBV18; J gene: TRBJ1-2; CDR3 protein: CASSPAQGTTYGYTF; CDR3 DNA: TGTGCCAGCTCACCTGCACAGGGGACGACCTATGGCTACACCTTC
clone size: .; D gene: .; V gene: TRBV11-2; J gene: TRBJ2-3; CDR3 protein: CASSFLLTDTQYF; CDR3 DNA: TGTGCCAGCAGCTTTCTTCTCACAGATACGCAGTATTTT
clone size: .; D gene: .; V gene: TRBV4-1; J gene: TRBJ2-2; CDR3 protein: CASSHRQRLTTGELFF; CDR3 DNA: TGCGCCAGCAGCCACCGACAGCGGCTAACTACCGGGGAGCTGTTTTTT
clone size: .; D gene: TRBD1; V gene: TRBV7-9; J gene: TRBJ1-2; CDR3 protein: CASSSSGTGYLYGYTF; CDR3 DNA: TGTGCCAGCAGCTCCTCCGGGACAGGGTATCTCTATGGCTACACCTTC